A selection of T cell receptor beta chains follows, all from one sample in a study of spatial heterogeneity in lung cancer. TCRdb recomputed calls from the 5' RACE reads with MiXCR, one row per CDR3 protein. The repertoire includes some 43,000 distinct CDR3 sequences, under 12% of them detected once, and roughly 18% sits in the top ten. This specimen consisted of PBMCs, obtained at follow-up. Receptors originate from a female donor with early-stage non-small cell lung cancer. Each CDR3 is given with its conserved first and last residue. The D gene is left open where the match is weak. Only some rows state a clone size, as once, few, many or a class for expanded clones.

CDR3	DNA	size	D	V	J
CASRRELNTEAFF	TGTGCCAGCAGGAGGGAACTGAACACTGAAGCTTTCTTT	many	NA	TRBV6-2/TRBV6-3	TRBJ1-1
CASSLPERTEAFF	TGTGCCAGCAGCTTACCTGAACGGACTGAAGCTTTCTTT	many	NA	TRBV7-2	TRBJ1-1
CASSPAGTGGNTIYF	TGTGCCAGCAGTCCTGCTGGGACAGGGGGAAACACCATATATTTT	many	TRBD1	TRBV12-3/TRBV12-4	TRBJ1-3
CSARQGFQETQYF	TGCAGTGCTAGGCAGGGGTTCCAAGAGACCCAGTACTTC	many	NA	TRBV20-1	TRBJ2-5
CASSLRTEYTEAFF	TGTGCCAGTAGTCTGCGGACTGAGTACACTGAAGCTTTCTTT	many	NA	TRBV19	TRBJ1-1
CASSSAPYEQYF	TGTGCCAGCAGCTCGGCCCCCTACGAGCAGTACTTC	many	NA	TRBV5-4	TRBJ2-7
CSASLASGRTDTQYF	TGCAGTGCTAGTCTGGCTAGCGGGCGAACAGATACGCAGTATTTT	many	TRBD2	TRBV20-1	TRBJ2-3
CSARASADTQYF	TGCAGTGCTAGAGCTAGCGCAGATACGCAGTATTTT	NA	NA	TRBV20-1	TRBJ2-3
CASSPNTGGSYNEQFF	TGTGCCAGCTCACCGAACACAGGGGGCTCCTACAATGAGCAGTTCTTC	NA	TRBD1	TRBV18	TRBJ2-1
CASSLKGTPEAFF	TGTGCCAGCAGCTTGAAAGGGACCCCTGAAGCTTTCTTT	NA	NA	TRBV5-4	TRBJ1-1
CAISADGFNQPQHF	TGTGCCATCAGTGCAGACGGTTTCAATCAGCCCCAGCATTTT	many	NA	TRBV10-3	TRBJ1-5
CASSRLAGEDTQYF	TGTGCCAGCAGCCGACTAGCGGGGGAAGATACGCAGTATTTT	medium-sized	TRBD2	TRBV11-2	TRBJ2-3
CASSSNPDRGREKLFF	TGTGCCAGCAGCTCTAATCCGGACAGGGGGCGTGAAAAACTGTTTTTT	many	TRBD1	TRBV9	TRBJ1-4
CASSLRGTSGLWGETQYF	TGCGCCAGCAGTCTCCGCGGGACTAGCGGCCTTTGGGGAGAGACCCAGTACTTC	NA	TRBD2	TRBV23-1	TRBJ2-5
CASSPGHPGGTQYF	TGTGCCAGCAGCCCGGGACACCCCGGGGGGACCCAGTACTTC	few	NA	TRBV12-3/TRBV12-4	TRBJ2-5
CAISASSGGLGTGELFF	TGTGCCATCAGTGCGTCTAGCGGGGGCCTTGGGACCGGGGAGCTGTTTTTT	NA	TRBD2	TRBV10-3	TRBJ2-2
CASSLGVRGGNTIYF	TGTGCCAGCAGCTTAGGGGTCAGAGGAGGAAACACCATATATTTT	NA	NA	TRBV11-2	TRBJ1-3
CASSLRAGGSYGYTF	TGTGCCAGCAGTTTAAGGGCAGGGGGGAGCTATGGCTACACCTTC	NA	TRBD1	TRBV28	TRBJ1-2
CSVGQASYEQYF	TGCAGCGTTGGACAGGCCTCCTACGAGCAGTACTTC	few	NA	TRBV29-1	TRBJ2-7
CASSLAGLGQLHYGYTF	TGTGCCAGCAGCTTAGCAGGACTGGGACAGCTCCACTATGGCTACACCTTC	many	TRBD1	TRBV7-8	TRBJ1-2
CASSLTPAGGRTDTQYF	TGTGCCAGCAGCTTAACCCCAGCGGGGGGACGCACAGATACGCAGTATTTT	NA	TRBD2	TRBV7-9	TRBJ2-3
CAWSPAPGPSRYGTEAFF	TGTGCCTGGAGTCCGGCCCCGGGGCCTTCAAGGTATGGCACTGAAGCTTTCTTT	many	NA	TRBV30	TRBJ1-1
CASSFRLTETQYF	TGTGCCAGCAGCTTCAGACTAACGGAGACCCAGTACTTC	many	NA	TRBV7-2	TRBJ2-5
CASSLPPPGDKNIQYF	TGCGCCAGCAGCTTGCCCCCCCCCGGGGACAAAAACATTCAGTACTTC	many	NA	TRBV5-1	TRBJ2-4
CASREASSTEAFF	TGCGCCAGCAGAGAGGCGTCCTCGACTGAAGCTTTCTTT	few	NA	TRBV4-1	TRBJ1-1
CASSLENWVQARAFF	TGTGCCAGCAGCTTGGAGAATTGGGTCCAGGCTCGGGCTTTCTTT	many	NA	TRBV5-8	TRBJ1-1
CAWSVAGQRNNSPLHF	TGTGCCTGGAGTGTAGCGGGGCAGAGAAATAATTCACCCCTCCACTTT	few	NA	TRBV30	TRBJ1-6